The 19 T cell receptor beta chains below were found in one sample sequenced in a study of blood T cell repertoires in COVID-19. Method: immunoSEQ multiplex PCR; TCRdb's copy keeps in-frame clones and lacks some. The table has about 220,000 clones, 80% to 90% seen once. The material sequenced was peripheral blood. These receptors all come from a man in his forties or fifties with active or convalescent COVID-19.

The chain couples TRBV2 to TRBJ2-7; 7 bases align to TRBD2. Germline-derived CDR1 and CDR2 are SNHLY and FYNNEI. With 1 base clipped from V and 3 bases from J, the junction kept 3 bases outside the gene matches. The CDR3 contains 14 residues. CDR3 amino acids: CASSEGAGNYEQYF. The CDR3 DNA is TGTGCCAGCAGTGAAGGAGCGGGGAACTACGAGCAGTACTTC.

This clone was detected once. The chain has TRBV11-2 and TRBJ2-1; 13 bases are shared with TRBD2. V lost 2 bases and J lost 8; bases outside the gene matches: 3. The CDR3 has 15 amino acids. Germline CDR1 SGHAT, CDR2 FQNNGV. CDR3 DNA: TGTGCCAGCAGCTTAATACTAGCGGGGGGGTATGAGCAGTTCTTC. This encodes CASSLILAGGYEQFF.

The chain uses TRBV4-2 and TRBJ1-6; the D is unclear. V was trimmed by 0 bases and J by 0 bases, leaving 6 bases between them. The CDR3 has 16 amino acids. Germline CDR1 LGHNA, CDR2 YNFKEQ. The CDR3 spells CASSQEGSSYNSPLHF. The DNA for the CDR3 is TGTGCCAGCAGCCAAGAAGGGAGCTCCTATAATTCACCCCTCCACTTT.

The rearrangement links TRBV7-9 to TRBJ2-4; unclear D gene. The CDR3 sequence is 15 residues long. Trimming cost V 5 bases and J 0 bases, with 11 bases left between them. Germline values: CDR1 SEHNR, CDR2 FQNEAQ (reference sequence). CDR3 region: CASSPLELAKNIQYF. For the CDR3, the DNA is TGTGCCAGCAGCCCCTTGGAGCTAGCCAAAAACATTCAGTACTTC.

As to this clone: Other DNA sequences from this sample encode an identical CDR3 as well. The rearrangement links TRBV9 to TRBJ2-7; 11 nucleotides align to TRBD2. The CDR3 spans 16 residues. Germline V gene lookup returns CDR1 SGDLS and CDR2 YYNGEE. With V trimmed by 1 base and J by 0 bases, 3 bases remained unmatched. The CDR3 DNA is TGTGCCAGCAGCGTAACCGGGACTAGCGGCTCCTACGAGCAGTACTTC. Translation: CASSVTGTSGSYEQYF.

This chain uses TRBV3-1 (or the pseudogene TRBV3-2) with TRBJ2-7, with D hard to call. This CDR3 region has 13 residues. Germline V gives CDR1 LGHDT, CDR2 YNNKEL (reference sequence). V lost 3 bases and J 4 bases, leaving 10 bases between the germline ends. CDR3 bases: TGTGCCAGCAGCCATCCCCCGTCTTACGAGCAGTACTTC. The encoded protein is CASSHPPSYEQYF.

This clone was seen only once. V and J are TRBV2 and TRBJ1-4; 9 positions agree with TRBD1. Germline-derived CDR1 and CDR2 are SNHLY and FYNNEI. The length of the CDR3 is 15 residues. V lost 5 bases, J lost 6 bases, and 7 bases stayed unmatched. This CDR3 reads CASSFSGQGYEKLFF. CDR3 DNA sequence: TGTGCCAGCAGTTTCTCGGGACAGGGATATGAAAAACTGTTTTTT.

The CDR3 loop is CASSQLRLAGLNEQFF. For the CDR3, the DNA is TGTGCCAGCAGCCAACTCCGGCTAGCGGGGCTTAATGAGCAGTTCTTC. The V and J genes are TRBV14 and TRBJ2-1; 9 bases fit TRBD2. Germline V lookup: CDR1 SGHDN, CDR2 FVKESK. V was clipped by 2 bases and J by 7 bases; unmatched bases: 9. This CDR3 spans 16 amino acids.

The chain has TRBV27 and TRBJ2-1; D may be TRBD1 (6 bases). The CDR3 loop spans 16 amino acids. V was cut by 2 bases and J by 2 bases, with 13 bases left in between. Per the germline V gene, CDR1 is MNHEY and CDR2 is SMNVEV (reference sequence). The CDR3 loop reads CASSLVGTTAYNEQFF. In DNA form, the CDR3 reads TGTGCCAGCAGTTTAGTGGGGACAACTGCCTACAATGAGCAGTTCTTC.

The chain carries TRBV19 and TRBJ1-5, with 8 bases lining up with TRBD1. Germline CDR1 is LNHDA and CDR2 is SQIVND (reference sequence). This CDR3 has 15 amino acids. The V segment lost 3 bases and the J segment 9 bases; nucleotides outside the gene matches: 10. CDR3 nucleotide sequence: TGTGCCAGTAGTATGTTGTCGACAGGGGAATTGCCCCAGCATTTT. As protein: CASSMLSTGELPQHF.

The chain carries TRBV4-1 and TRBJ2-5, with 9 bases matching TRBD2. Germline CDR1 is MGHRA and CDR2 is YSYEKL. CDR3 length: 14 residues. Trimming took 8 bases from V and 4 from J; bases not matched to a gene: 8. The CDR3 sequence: CASGGGRAGETQYF. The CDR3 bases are TGCGCCAGCGGGGGCGGGAGGGCCGGAGAGACCCAGTACTTC.

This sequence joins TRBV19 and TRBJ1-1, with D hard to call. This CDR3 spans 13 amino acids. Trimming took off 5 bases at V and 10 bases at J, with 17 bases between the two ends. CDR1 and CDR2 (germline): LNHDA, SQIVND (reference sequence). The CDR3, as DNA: TGTGCCAGTAGTCTCGATGGAGGCCGAGGAGCTTTCTTT. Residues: CASSLDGGRGAFF.

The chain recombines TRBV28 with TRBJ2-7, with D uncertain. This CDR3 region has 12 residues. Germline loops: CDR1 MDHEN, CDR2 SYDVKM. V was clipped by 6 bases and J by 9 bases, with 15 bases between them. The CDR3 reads CASSLPQLGQYF. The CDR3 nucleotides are TGTGCCAGCAGCTTGCCTCAACTCGGGCAGTACTTC. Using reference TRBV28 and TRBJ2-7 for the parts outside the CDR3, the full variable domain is DVKVTQSSRYLVKRTGEKVFLECVQDMDHENMFWYRQDPGLGLRLIYFSYDVKMKEKGDIPEGYSVSREKKERFSLILESASTNQTSMYLCASSLPQLGQYFGPGTRLTVT.

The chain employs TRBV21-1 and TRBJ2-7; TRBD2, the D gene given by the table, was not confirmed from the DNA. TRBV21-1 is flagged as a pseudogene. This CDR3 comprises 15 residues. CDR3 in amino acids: CASSKGGSRPYEQYV. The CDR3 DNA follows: TGTGCCAGCAGCAAAGGCGGGTCCCGGCCCTACGAGCAGTACGTC.

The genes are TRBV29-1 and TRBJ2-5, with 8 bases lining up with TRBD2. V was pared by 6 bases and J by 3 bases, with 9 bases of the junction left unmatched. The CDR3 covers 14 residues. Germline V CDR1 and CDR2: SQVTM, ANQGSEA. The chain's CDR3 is CSVDGAGVEETQYF. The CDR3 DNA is TGCAGCGTCGACGGAGCGGGGGTTGAAGAGACCCAGTACTTC.

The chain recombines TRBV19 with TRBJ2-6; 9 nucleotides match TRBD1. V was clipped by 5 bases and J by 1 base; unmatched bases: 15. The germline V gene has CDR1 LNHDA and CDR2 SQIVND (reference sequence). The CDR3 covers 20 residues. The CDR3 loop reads CASSYYFSRDRDSGANVLTF. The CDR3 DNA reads TGTGCCAGTAGTTATTACTTCTCCCGGGACAGGGATTCTGGGGCCAACGTCCTGACTTTC.

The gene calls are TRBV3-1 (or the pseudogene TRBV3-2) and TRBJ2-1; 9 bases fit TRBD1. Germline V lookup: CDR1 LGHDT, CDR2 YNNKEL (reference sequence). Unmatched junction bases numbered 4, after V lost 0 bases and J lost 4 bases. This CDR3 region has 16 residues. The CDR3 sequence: CASSQEGQGWYNEQFF. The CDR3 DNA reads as TGTGCCAGCAGCCAAGAGGGACAGGGCTGGTACAATGAGCAGTTCTTC.

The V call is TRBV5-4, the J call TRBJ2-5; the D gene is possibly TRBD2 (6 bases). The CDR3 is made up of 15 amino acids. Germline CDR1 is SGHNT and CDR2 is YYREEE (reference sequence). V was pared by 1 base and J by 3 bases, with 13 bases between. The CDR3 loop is CASSLPSALEETQYF. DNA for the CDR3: TGTGCCAGCAGCTTGCCTAGCGCCCTGGAAGAGACCCAGTACTTC.

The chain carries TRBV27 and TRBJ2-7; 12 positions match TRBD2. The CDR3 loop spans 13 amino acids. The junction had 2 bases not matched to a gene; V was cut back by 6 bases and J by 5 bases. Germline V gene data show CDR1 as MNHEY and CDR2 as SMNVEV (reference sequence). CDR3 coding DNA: TGTGCCAGCAGCCTAGCGGGAGGGAACGAGCAGTACTTC. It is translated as CASSLAGGNEQYF.